This T cell receptor (beta chain) is drawn from a study of cytomegalovirus exposure and HLA in healthy donors. Study results and limitations: A few of the chains that were CMV-associated were confirmed in vitro to be specific for CMV antigens.

There are 15 residues in the CDR3. Germline V lookup: CDR1 MNHEY, CDR2 SVGAGI. Deletions cut 5 bases from V and 0 bases from J, with 11 bases between. In regard to this clone: Its antigen is as yet unknown.

Repertoires were generated with immunoSEQ multiplex PCR, while TCRdb's copy carries only in-frame clones and drops some. The sample lists 150,000 to 200,000 clones, around 90% seen once, with 3% in the top ten. This chain links TRBV6-5 with TRBJ1-3, with a possible D match to TRBD1 (6 bases). Sequencing was done on a sample of PBMCs. This receptor was taken from a woman under 30 in good health and CMV-seropositive. In DNA form, the CDR3 reads TGTGCCAGCAGTACTCGGACAGCCTCTGGAAACACCATATATTTT. The encoded protein is CASSTRTASGNTIYF.